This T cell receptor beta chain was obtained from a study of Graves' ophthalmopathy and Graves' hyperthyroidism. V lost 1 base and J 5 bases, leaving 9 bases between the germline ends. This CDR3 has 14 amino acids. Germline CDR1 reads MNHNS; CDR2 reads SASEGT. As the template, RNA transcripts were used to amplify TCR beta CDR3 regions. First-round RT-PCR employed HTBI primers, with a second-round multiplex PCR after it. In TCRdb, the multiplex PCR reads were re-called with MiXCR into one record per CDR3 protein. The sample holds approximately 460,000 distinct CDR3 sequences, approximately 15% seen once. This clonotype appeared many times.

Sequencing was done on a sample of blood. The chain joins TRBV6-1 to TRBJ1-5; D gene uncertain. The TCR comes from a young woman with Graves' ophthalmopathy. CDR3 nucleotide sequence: TGTGCCAGCAGTGAAGTGGACGGTGATCAGCCCCAGCATTTT. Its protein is CASSEVDGDQPQHF.